What follows are 24 T cell receptor beta chains derived from one specimen sequenced in a study of sequential checkpoint blockade in melanoma. Clones were sequenced by immunoSEQ multiplex PCR, and TCRdb holds only the in-frame ones, with some missing. In the table there are thousands of clones, 70% to 75% of which are singletons. As to treatment: randomized to nivolumab then ipilimumab (arm A) or the reverse (arm B). Here the sequenced sample was CD8+ T cells sorted from blood (inferred from file names), taken from a patient given nivolumab and ipilimumab in sequence. Receptors were obtained from a human donor with melanoma.

The chain joins TRBV7-6 to TRBJ2-5; D is ambiguous. Trimming stripped 7 bases from V and 0 bases from J, with 18 bases between. The CDR3 is 16 amino acids. CDR1 is SGHVS and CDR2 is FNYEAQ in the germline V gene. CDR3 residues: CASTSIPRGNQETQYF. The CDR3 coding sequence is TGTGCCAGCACCTCCATTCCCCGCGGAAACCAAGAGACCCAGTACTTC.

V and J are TRBV9 and TRBJ2-3; TRBD2 matches 11 bases. This CDR3 has 16 residues. The V and J ends lost 2 bases and 3 bases, in that order; junction bases with no gene match: 5. Germline V gives CDR1 SGDLS, CDR2 YYNGEE. The CDR3 sequence: CASSVSSGGSTDTQYF. As DNA, the CDR3 is TGTGCCAGCAGCGTCTCTAGCGGGGGGAGTACAGATACGCAGTATTTT.

The chain is built from TRBV14 and TRBJ2-5, with 9 bases fitting TRBD2. The J call may be incorrect, as the DNA end agrees better with TRBJ2-7. This CDR3 is built from 19 residues. The germline V gene encodes CDR1 SGHDN and CDR2 FVKESK. Here the CDR3 DNA reads TGTGCCAGCAGCCCGGTTTGGGAAGCGGGGGGCCCTCAGGTCGACGAGCAGTACTTC. This sequence encodes CASSPVWEAGGPQVDEQYF.

V gene TRBV6-5 combines with J gene TRBJ1-1, with no clear D. Germline lookup yields CDR1 MNHEY and CDR2 SVGAGI. CDR3 size: 10 residues. V lost 11 bases to trimming and J lost 6 bases, with 10 bases between them. The CDR3 DNA reads TGTGCCGCGGGAGGCTCTGAAGCTTTCTTT. Its protein is CAAGGSEAFF.

The table lists this clone with a few counts. J is TRBJ2-7 and V is TRBV6-1; D is possibly TRBD1 (6 bases). Trimming stripped 6 bases from V and 1 base from J, with 13 bases between. CDR1 MNHNS and CDR2 SASEGT come from the germline V gene. This CDR3 contains 14 residues. The CDR3 reads CASSSQGSSYEQYF. The CDR3 nucleotides read TGTGCCAGCAGCTCCCAGGGGTCTTCCTACGAGCAGTACTTC.

This clone came up once. This chain joins TRBV2 and TRBJ1-1; D might be TRBD1 (6 bases). The CDR3 totals 12 residues. V was trimmed by 4 bases and J by 12 bases, leaving 15 bases between them. Looked up from germline, CDR1 is SNHLY and CDR2 is FYNNEI. The DNA of the CDR3 is TGTGCCAGCAGTGGAATGGAACAGGGTACTTTCTTT. It translates to CASSGMEQGTFF.

Note on this clone: The same CDR3 can be traced to other DNA sequences in this sample. The V and J genes are TRBV19 and TRBJ1-5, with a tentative D call TRBD1 (5 bases). CDR3 length equals 15 residues. The ends were cut back, 4 bases at V and 9 bases at J, with 19 bases in the middle. Germline V lookup: CDR1 LNHDA, CDR2 SQIVND (reference sequence). In DNA form, the CDR3 reads TGTGCCAGTAGTAGTCCGGGCCAGGGAAGGCTGCCCCAGCATTTT. Translating it yields CASSSPGQGRLPQHF.

The chain uses TRBV7-6 and TRBJ1-2; 12 bases match TRBD1. Germline trimming cut 5 bases from V and 8 bases from J; bases unmatched to any gene: 12. From germline, CDR1 is SGHVS and CDR2 FNYEAQ. The CDR3 loop spans 16 amino acids. The CDR3 DNA reads as TGTGCCAGCAGCATTGGGACAGGGGGCGCGGTATACGGCTACACCTTC. Translating gives CASSIGTGGAVYGYTF.

The chain recombines TRBV28 with TRBJ2-5; 8 bases map to TRBD2. Germline V gives CDR1 MDHEN, CDR2 SYDVKM. This CDR3 has 16 residues. V lost 5 bases and J lost 4; bases outside the gene matches: 12. The CDR3 nucleotides read TGTGCCAGCAGTCCGCCCGGGACTAGATTCTCAGAGACCCAGTACTTC. Translating gives CASSPPGTRFSETQYF.

This chain links TRBV29-1 with TRBJ1-2; 9 bases align to TRBD1. V lost 7 bases, J lost 3 bases, and 6 bases stayed unmatched. The CDR3 is 13 residues long. CDR1 SQVTM and CDR2 ANQGSEA come from the germline V gene. Here the CDR3 reads CSARQGGYYGYTF. The CDR3 region has the DNA TGCAGCGCCCGACAGGGGGGGTACTATGGCTACACCTTC. Drawing the rest from reference TRBV29-1 and TRBJ1-2, the complete variable domain is SAVISQKPSRDICQRGTSLTIQCQVDSQVTMMFWYRQQPGQSLTLIATANQGSEATYESGFVIDKFPISRPNLTFSTLTVSNMSPEDSSIYLCSARQGGYYGYTFGSGTRLTVV.

The V gene is TRBV27, the J gene TRBJ2-3; 7 nucleotides align to TRBD2. The ends lost 3 bases at V and 5 bases at J; junction bases unmatched: 2. In germline, CDR1 is MNHEY, CDR2 SMNVEV (reference sequence). CDR3 size: 13 residues. In DNA, the CDR3 is TGTGCCAGCAGTTTCTCGGGAGGAGATACGCAGTATTTT. Translating gives CASSFSGGDTQYF.

The chain recombines TRBV29-1 with TRBJ2-7, with 7 bases fitting TRBD1. Germline CDR1 reads SQVTM; CDR2 reads ANQGSEA. This CDR3 contains 13 residues. The J segment lost 3 bases and the V segment lost 6 bases, leaving 8 bases of the junction unmatched. CDR3 DNA sequence: TGCAGCGTCTCACAGGGGTTGGGCTACGAGCAGTACTTC. This sequence encodes CSVSQGLGYEQYF.

The sample holds one count of this clone. The chain is built from TRBV28 and TRBJ1-5; TRBD1 agrees at 7 bases. This CDR3 contains 15 residues. J lost 4 bases, V lost 2 bases, and 5 bases had no gene match. Germline V lookup: CDR1 MDHEN, CDR2 SYDVKM. CDR3 bases: TGTGCCAGCAGTTTAGCCCGACAGGGAAATCAGCCCCAGCATTTT. This gives the protein CASSLARQGNQPQHF. Together with reference TRBV28 and TRBJ1-5, the CDR3 gives the full variable domain: DVKVTQSSRYLVKRTGEKVFLECVQDMDHENMFWYRQDPGLGLRLIYFSYDVKMKEKGDIPEGYSVSREKKERFSLILESASTNQTSMYLCASSLARQGNQPQHFGDGTRLSIL.

The chain couples TRBV11-2 to TRBJ2-7; 9 nucleotides align to TRBD1. The CDR3 is 16 residues long. CDR1 and CDR2 from the germline V gene are SGHAT and FQNNGV. The J segment lost 5 bases and the V segment lost 3 bases, leaving 11 bases of the junction unmatched. The CDR3 DNA reads TGTGCCAGCAGCTTGCCGGAGGGGGGACAGGGCCACGAGCAGTACTTC. Translating it yields CASSLPEGGQGHEQYF.

This clone has only one observation. The rearrangement links TRBV5-5 to TRBJ2-7; no clear D. The CDR3 consists of 12 residues. With 2 bases removed from V and 4 bases from J, the gap between germline ends came to 7 bases. Germline lookup yields CDR1 SGHKS and CDR2 YYEKEE (reference sequence). DNA for the CDR3: TGTGCCAGCAGCTTAACACCATACGAGCAGTACTTC. Amino acid sequence: CASSLTPYEQYF.

The rearrangement uses TRBV11-2 and TRBJ2-5, with 7 bases fitting TRBD1. The CDR3 has 14 residues. CDR1 is SGHAT and CDR2 is FQNNGV in the germline V gene. Trimming removed 5 bases from V and 4 bases from J; junction bases left unmatched: 7. The CDR3 sequence is CASSPWGQLETQYF. CDR3 coding DNA: TGTGCCAGCAGCCCATGGGGACAGTTAGAGACCCAGTACTTC.

This clone has only a few counts. The V and J genes are TRBV4-1 and TRBJ1-1, with 12 bases that match TRBD1. The CDR3 extends over 14 amino acids. Germline V gene lookup returns CDR1 MGHRA and CDR2 YSYEKL. V dropped 5 bases and J dropped 11; count of bases not matched to a gene: 9. The CDR3 spells CASSDRDRGLGAFF. The CDR3 nucleotides read TGCGCCAGCAGCGACCGGGACAGGGGGCTTGGGGCTTTCTTT.

The CDR3 DNA reads as TGTGCCAGCAGTCCGCGGACAGGGGGCATTGTAAACATTCAGTACTTC. Its translation is CASSPRTGGIVNIQYF. The rearrangement joins TRBV27 to TRBJ2-4; 11 nucleotides agree with TRBD1. The CDR3 runs 16 residues. The J segment lost 6 bases and the V segment lost 5 bases, leaving 9 bases of the junction unmatched. Per germline, CDR1 MNHEY and CDR2 SMNVEV (reference sequence).

The chain recombines TRBV9 with TRBJ2-5; TRBD1 agrees at 7 bases. Judging by the DNA end, TRBJ2-7 fits better; the J call may be wrong. This CDR3 is 16 amino acids long. CDR1 is SGDLS and CDR2 is YYNGEE in the germline V gene. CDR3 sequence: CASSVGEGDRPYEQYF. CDR3 nucleotides: TGTGCCAGCAGCGTAGGAGAAGGGGACAGACCTTACGAGCAGTACTTC.

The chain couples TRBV14 to TRBJ2-1, with TRBD2 as a possible D gene (5 bases). CDR1 is SGHDN and CDR2 is FVKESK in the germline V gene. There are 14 residues in the CDR3. V lost 4 bases and J 8 bases, leaving 15 bases between the germline ends. The DNA for the CDR3 is TGTGCCAGCAGCCGCCGTCTCCCGCGGGATGAGCAGTTCTTC. It yields the protein CASSRRLPRDEQFF.

The chain links TRBV27 to TRBJ1-5; D possibly corresponds to TRBD1 (5 bases). The CDR3 has 17 residues. The V gene's germline CDR1 is MNHEY and CDR2 SMNVEV (reference sequence). Trimming removed 7 bases from V and 4 bases from J, with 23 bases in between. CDR3 bases: TGTGCCAGCACTCTGGGGCCGCGTAGGGTTGGGAATCAGCCCCAGCATTTT. Residues: CASTLGPRRVGNQPQHF.

The chain has TRBV4-2 and TRBJ2-7; 15 nucleotides agree with TRBD2. CDR1 LGHNA and CDR2 YNFKEQ come from the germline V gene. V lost 4 bases, J lost 2 bases, and 9 bases stayed unmatched. CDR3 length: 18 residues. CDR3 loop: CASSRGLAGGLGTYEQYF. In DNA, the CDR3 is TGTGCCAGCAGCCGGGGACTAGCGGGAGGCCTAGGGACCTACGAGCAGTACTTC.

This rearrangement joins TRBV5-1 to TRBJ1-3; unclear D gene. Deletions cut 4 bases from V and 0 bases from J, with 8 bases between. This CDR3 contains 14 residues. CDR1 is SGHRS and CDR2 is YFSETQ in the germline V gene. The DNA of the CDR3 is TGCGCCAGCAGCGAGGAAAACTCTGGAAACACCATATATTTT. It encodes CASSEENSGNTIYF.

The chain is built from TRBV9 and TRBJ2-7; 9 positions agree with TRBD1. V was pared by 2 bases and J by 5 bases, with 5 bases of the junction left unmatched. The CDR3 sequence is 14 residues long. Germline V gene data show CDR1 as SGDLS and CDR2 as YYNGEE. DNA of the CDR3: TGTGCCAGCAGCGTGGACAGGGGAGAACACGAGCAGTACTTC. Its translation: CASSVDRGEHEQYF.